This T cell receptor (beta chain) was sequenced in a study of siplizumab effects on memory and regulatory T cells (dated by TCRdb to the late 2010s). About the full investigation: The study examined how the anti-CD2 antibody siplizumab affects alloreactive T-cell subsets in allogeneic mixed lymphocyte reactions built from human PBMCs.

Receptor amplification or capture employed the immunoSEQ multiplex PCR assay. Roughly 10^5 TCR templates per sample were assayed on the deep sequencing platform. Genomic DNA extracted from sorted T cells was used for TCRbeta CDR3 sequencing. The original pipeline was this. Clonal analysis of TCRbeta CDR3 data was done in the R programming language. Alloreactive CD4+ and CD8+ clones were defined by comparing unstimulated samples with post-reaction CFSE-low samples. Regulatory or non-regulatory origin of alloreactive CD4+ clones was assigned by matching sequences to the sorted unstimulated Treg and non-Treg repertoires. Drawn from immuneACCESS, this table holds only the in-frame rearrangements with V and J called that TCRdb kept. Clones are partly lost; checked studies trace under half to an unresolved V gene and leave the rest unexplained. For V, J and clone size, that table is used; D and trimming come from the DNA. The sample data list under 130,000 clones, and under 95% of these were observed just once. Jointly, the top ten make up approximately 0.3% of the sample.

Findings and caveats that apply to the study as a whole: Compared with memory T cells, unstimulated naive T cells appeared more diverse, and naive cells seemed to make a substantial contribution to the alloresponse. Whether proliferating Tregs from siplizumab cultures were suppressive was not functionally confirmed. Because sequences below about 10^-5 frequency were poorly captured, only a minor fraction of alloreactive clones could be mapped to unstimulated subsets. Siplizumab significantly reduced the cumulative frequency of alloreactive sequences traceable to unstimulated CD4+ memory T cells. Among mappable alloreactive CD4+ clones, the Treg-derived fraction averaged approximately 72% with siplizumab versus about 27% in control reactions. A naive or memory phenotype could not be assigned to roughly 75-95% of proliferating CD4+ or CD8+ clones.

Turning to this clone: No antigen is known for it. Base qualities are not at hand, and no much larger clone is one base apart.

V was cut back by 0 bases and J by 10 bases, leaving a gap of 11 bases between them. The germline V gene encodes CDR1 SGDLS and CDR2 YYNGEE. Counted from cysteine to phenylalanine, this CDR3 has 13 amino acids. Left in the record is the CDR3 DNA by itself, 39 bases read in frame from the first base. TCRbeta CDR3 sequencing was performed on sorted unstimulated T cells and on proliferating T cells recovered from mixed lymphocyte reactions. Fresh whole blood from approximately 10 HLA-typed healthy donors was used to isolate PBMCs. The chain employs TRBV9 and TRBJ2-1, with no D gene named confidently. This TCR was sampled from a human donor in good health. The sample comprised CD4+ T cells sorted from blood. The CDR3 region has the sequence CASSVGPVGEQFF. The sequenced DNA is TGTGCCAGCAGCGTAGGTCCGGTAGGCGAGCAGTTCTTC.